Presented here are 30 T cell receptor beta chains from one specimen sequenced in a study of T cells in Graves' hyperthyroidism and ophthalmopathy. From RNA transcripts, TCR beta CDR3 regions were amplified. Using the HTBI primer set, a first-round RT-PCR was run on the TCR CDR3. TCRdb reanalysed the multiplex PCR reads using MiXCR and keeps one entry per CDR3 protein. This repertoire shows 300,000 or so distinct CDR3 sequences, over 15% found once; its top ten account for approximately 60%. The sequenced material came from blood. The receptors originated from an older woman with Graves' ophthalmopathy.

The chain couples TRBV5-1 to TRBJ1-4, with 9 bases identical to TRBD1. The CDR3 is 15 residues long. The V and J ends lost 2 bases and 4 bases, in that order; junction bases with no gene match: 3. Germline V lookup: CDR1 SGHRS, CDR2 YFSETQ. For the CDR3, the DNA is TGCGCCAGCAGCTTACAGGGGGCAGTTAATGAAAAACTGTTTTTT. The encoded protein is CASSLQGAVNEKLFF.

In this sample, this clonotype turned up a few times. DNA of the CDR3: TGTGCCAGCAGCTTAAGGAGGGGAAGCACAGATACGCAGTATTTT. Protein sequence: CASSLRRGSTDTQYF. The V call is TRBV7-8, the J call TRBJ2-3; TRBD2 might be the D (6 bases). Germline loops: CDR1 SGHVS, CDR2 FQNEAQ. The CDR3 totals 15 residues. V gave up 2 bases and J gave up 0 bases, with 9 bases separating them.

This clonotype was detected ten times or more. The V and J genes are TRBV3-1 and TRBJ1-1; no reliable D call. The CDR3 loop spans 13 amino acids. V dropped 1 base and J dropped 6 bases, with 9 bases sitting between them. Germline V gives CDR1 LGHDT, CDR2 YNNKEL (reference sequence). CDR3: CASSQVSGPEAFF. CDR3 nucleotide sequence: TGTGCCAGCAGCCAAGTATCCGGGCCTGAAGCTTTCTTT.

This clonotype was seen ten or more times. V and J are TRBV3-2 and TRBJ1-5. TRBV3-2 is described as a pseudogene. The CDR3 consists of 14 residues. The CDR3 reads CASSQGTRIQPQHF. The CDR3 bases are TGTGCCAGCAGCCAAGGGACCAGGATACAGCCCCAGCATTTT.

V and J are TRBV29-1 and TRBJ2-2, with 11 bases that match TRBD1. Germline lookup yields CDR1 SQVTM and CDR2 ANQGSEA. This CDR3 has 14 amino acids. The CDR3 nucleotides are TGCAACGCCCAGGGACAGGGGGTCACCGGGGAGCTGTTTTTT. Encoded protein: CNAQGQGVTGELFF.

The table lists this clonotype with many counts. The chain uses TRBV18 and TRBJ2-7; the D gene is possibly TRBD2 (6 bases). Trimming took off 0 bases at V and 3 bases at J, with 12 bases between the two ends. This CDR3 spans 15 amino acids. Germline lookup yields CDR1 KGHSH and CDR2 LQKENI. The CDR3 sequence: CASSPPSMGLYEQYF. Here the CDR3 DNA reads TGTGCCAGCTCACCACCGTCAATGGGACTCTACGAGCAGTACTTC.

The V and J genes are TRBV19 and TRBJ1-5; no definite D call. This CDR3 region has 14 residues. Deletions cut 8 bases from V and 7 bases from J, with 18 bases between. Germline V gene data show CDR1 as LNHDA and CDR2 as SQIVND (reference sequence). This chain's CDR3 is CASHNLNQLQPQHF. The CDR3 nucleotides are TGTGCCAGTCACAACCTTAACCAACTCCAGCCCCAGCATTTT.

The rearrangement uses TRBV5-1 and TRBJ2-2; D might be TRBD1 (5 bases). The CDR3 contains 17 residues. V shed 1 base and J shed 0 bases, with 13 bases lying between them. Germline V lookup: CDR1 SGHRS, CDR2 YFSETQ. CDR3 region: CASSLHPGRANTGELFF. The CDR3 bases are TGCGCCAGCAGCTTGCATCCTGGCAGGGCGAACACCGGGGAGCTGTTTTTT.

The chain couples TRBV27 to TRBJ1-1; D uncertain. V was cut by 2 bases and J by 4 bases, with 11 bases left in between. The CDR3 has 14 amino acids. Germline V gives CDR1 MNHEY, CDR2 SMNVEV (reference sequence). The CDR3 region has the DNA TGTGCCAGCAGTTTACTGGGAATCAGCACTGAAGCTTTCTTT. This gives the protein CASSLLGISTEAFF.

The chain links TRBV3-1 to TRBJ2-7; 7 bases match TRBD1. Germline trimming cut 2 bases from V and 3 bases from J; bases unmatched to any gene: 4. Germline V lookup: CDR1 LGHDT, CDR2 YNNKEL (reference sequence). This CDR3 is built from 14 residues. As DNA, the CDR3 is TGTGCCAGCAGCCAATCGGGACAGAACTACGAGCAGTACTTC. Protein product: CASSQSGQNYEQYF.

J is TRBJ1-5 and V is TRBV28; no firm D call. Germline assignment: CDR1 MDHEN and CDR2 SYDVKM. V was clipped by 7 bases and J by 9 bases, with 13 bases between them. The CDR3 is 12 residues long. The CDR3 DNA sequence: TGTGCCAGCAACTATAAAATGCGGCCCCAGCATTTT. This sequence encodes CASNYKMRPQHF.

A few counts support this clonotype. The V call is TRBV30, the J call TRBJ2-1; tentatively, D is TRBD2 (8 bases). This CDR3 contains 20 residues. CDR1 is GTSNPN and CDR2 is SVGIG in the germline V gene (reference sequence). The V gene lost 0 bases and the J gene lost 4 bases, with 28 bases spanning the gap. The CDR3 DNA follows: TGTGCCTGGAGTGTAAGAGGAGGGGGCGAACGGGAGGGCCGATACAATGAGCAGTTCTTC. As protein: CAWSVRGGGEREGRYNEQFF.

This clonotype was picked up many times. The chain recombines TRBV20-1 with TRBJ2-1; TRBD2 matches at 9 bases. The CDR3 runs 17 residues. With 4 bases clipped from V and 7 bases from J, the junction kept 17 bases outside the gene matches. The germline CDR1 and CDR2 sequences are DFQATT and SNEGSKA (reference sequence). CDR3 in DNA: TGCAGTGCTACCCTGAGGCCCGGACTAGCGCGACATAATGAGCAGTTCTTC. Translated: CSATLRPGLARHNEQFF.

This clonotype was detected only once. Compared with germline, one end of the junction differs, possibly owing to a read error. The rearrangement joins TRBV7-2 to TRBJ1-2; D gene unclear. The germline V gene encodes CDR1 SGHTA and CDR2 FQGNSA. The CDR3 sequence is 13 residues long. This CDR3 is CASSLEGSYVYTF. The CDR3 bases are TGTGCCAGCAGCTTAGAGGGCTCCTATGTCTACACCTTC.

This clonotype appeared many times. CDR3 in amino acids: CASSLARGTGVHNEQFF. In DNA form, the CDR3 reads TGTGCCAGCAGCTTAGCGCGAGGGACAGGGGTCCACAATGAGCAGTTCTTC. The J gene is TRBJ2-1, the V gene TRBV7-9; 10 positions match TRBD1. The CDR3 runs to 17 residues. Per the germline V gene, CDR1 is SEHNR and CDR2 is FQNEAQ (reference sequence). The junction had 7 bases not matched to a gene; V was cut back by 0 bases and J by 5 bases.

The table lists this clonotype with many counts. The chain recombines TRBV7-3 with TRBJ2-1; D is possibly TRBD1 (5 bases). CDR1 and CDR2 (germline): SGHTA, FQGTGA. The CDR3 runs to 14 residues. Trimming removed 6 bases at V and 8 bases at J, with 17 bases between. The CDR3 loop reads CASSSLRRGDEQFF. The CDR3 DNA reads TGTGCCAGCAGTTCTCTTCGAAGGGGCGATGAGCAGTTCTTC.

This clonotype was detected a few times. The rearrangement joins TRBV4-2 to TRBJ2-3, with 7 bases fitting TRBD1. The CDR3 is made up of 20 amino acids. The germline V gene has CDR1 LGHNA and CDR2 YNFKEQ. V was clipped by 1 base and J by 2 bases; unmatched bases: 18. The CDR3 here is CASSQGRAGTARDPTDTQYF. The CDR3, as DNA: TGTGCCAGCAGCCAAGGACGAGCCGGGACAGCGAGGGATCCCACAGATACGCAGTATTTT.

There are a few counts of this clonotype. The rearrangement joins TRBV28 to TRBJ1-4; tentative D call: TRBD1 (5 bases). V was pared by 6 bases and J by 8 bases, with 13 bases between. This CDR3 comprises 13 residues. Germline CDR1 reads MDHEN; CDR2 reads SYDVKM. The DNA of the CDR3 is TGTGCCAGCAGGGGGGTTTTATGGGAAAAACTGTTTTTT. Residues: CASRGVLWEKLFF.

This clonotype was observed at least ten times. The CDR3 bases are TGTGCCAGCAGCCAAAGGAGACAGTTTGAAGCTTTCTTT. Its translation is CASSQRRQFEAFF. The J gene is TRBJ1-1, the V gene TRBV11-2, with D perhaps TRBD1 (5 bases). The CDR3 runs to 13 residues. The germline V gene encodes CDR1 SGHAT and CDR2 FQNNGV. Trimming left V 5 bases short and J 7 bases short, with 14 bases between.

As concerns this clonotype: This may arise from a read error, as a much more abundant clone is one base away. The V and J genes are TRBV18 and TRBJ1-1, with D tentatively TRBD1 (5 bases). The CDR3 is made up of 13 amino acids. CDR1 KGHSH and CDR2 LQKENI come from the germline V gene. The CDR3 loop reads CAGSQEGLSEAFF. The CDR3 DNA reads TGTGCCGGCTCACAGGAGGGGTTAAGTGAAGCTTTCTTT.

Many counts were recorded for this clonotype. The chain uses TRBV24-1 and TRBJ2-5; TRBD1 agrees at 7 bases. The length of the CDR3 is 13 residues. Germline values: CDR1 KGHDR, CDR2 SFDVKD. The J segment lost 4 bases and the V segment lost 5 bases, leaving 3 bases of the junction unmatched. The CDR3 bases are TGTGCCACCAGTGGACAGGGCAGAGAGACCCAGTACTTC. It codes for CATSGQGRETQYF.

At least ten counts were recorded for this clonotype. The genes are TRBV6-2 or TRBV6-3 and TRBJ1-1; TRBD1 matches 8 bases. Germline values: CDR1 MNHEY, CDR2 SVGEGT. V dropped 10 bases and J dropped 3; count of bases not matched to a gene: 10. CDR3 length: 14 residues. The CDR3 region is CATNKQGADTEAFF. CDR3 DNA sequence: TGTGCCACCAACAAGCAGGGGGCGGACACTGAAGCTTTCTTT.

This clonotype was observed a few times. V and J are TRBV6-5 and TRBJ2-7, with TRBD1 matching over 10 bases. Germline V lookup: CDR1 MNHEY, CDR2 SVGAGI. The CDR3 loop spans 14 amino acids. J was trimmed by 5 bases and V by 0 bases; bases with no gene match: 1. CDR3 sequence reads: CASSYSGQGNEQYF. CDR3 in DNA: TGTGCCAGCAGTTACTCGGGACAGGGGAACGAGCAGTACTTC.

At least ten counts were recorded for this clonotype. The CDR3 is CASSLLFAEAFF. The CDR3 bases are TGTGCCAGCAGCTTGCTCTTTGCTGAAGCTTTCTTT. The rearrangement links TRBV5-6 to TRBJ1-1; D remains unclear. This CDR3 is built from 12 residues. Trimming shortened V by 1 base and J by 6 bases, and 7 bases separated the two germline ends. Germline lookup yields CDR1 SGHDT and CDR2 YYEEEE.

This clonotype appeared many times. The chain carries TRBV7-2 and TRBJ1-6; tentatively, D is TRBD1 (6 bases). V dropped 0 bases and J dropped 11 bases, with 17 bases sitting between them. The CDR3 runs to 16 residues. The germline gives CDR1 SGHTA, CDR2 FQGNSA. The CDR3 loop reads CASSLAGRGSGAPLHF. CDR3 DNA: TGTGCCAGCAGCTTAGCGGGCAGGGGCAGTGGGGCACCCCTCCACTTT. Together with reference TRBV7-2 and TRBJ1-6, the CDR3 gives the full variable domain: GAGVSQSPSNKVTEKGKDVELRCDPISGHTALYWYRQSLGQGLEFLIYFQGNSAPDKSGLPSDRFSAERTGGSVSTLTIQRTQQEDSAVYLCASSLAGRGSGAPLHFGNGTRLTVT.

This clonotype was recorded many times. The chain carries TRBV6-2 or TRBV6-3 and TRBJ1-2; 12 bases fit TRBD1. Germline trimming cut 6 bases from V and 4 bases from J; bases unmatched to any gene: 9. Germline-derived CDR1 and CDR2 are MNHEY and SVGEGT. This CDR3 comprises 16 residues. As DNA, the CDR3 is TGTGCCAGCAGCAAGTCGCCGGGACAGGGGGCCTATGGCTACACCTTC. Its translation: CASSKSPGQGAYGYTF.

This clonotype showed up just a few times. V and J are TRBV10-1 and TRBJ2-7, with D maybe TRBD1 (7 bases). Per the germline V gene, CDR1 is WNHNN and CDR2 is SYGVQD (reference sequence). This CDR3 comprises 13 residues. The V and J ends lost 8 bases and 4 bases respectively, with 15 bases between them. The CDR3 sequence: CASSGGNGYEQYF. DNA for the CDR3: TGCGCCAGCTCAGGGGGGAATGGGTACGAGCAGTACTTC.

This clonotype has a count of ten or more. CDR3 loop: CAISDDQGNTIYF. CDR3 DNA: TGTGCCATCAGTGACGATCAGGGTAACACCATATATTTT. The V gene is TRBV10-3, the J gene TRBJ1-3; TRBD1 might be the D (5 bases). The CDR3 is 13 amino acids. V dropped 3 bases and J dropped 7 bases, with 10 bases sitting between them. Looked up from germline, CDR1 is ENHRY and CDR2 is SYGVKD.

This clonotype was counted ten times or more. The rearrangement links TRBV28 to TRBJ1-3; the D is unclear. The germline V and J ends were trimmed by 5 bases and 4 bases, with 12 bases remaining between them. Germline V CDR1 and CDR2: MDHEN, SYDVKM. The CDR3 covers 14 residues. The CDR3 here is CASSPPPRGNTIYF. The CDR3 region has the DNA TGTGCCAGCAGTCCCCCCCCGCGGGGAAACACCATATATTTT.

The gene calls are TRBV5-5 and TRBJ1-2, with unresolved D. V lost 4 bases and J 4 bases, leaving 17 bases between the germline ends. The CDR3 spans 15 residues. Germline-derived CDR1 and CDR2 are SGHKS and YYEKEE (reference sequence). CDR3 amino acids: CASSPPLGLGYGYTF. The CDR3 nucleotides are TGTGCCAGCAGCCCACCTTTGGGGTTAGGCTATGGCTACACCTTC.